Included here is one TCR beta chain sequence, with context. Its antigen is unidentified. Samples of blood were obtained at baseline, on cycle 4 day 1, and on cycle 7 day 1. The data were obtained in a study of OX40 agonist ivuxolimab in advanced cancers. In the study overall: Participants averaged approximately 65 years of age (range about 23 to 80) and were 75% to 90% male.

Assay used: immunoSEQ multiplex PCR; TCRdb lists only in-frame clones, some missing. The data show approximately 76,000 clones, roughly 90% seen once. V lost 6 bases, J lost 6 bases, and 8 bases lay in between. This CDR3 contains 11 residues. The germline V gene encodes CDR1 MNHEY and CDR2 SVGAGI. Findings of the study overall: Relative to CD4+ cells, CD8+ T cells on average had more expanded clones.

The material was CD4+ or CD8+ T cells sorted from blood, obtained in a trial of the OX40 agonist ivuxolimab. The chain couples TRBV6-5 to TRBJ1-1; D is unresolved. The clonotype comes from an adult with an advanced solid tumor such as melanoma, head and neck, liver or kidney cancer. CDR3 protein: CASSPGAEAFF. The CDR3 coding sequence is TGTGCCAGCAGCCCAGGCGCTGAAGCTTTCTTT.